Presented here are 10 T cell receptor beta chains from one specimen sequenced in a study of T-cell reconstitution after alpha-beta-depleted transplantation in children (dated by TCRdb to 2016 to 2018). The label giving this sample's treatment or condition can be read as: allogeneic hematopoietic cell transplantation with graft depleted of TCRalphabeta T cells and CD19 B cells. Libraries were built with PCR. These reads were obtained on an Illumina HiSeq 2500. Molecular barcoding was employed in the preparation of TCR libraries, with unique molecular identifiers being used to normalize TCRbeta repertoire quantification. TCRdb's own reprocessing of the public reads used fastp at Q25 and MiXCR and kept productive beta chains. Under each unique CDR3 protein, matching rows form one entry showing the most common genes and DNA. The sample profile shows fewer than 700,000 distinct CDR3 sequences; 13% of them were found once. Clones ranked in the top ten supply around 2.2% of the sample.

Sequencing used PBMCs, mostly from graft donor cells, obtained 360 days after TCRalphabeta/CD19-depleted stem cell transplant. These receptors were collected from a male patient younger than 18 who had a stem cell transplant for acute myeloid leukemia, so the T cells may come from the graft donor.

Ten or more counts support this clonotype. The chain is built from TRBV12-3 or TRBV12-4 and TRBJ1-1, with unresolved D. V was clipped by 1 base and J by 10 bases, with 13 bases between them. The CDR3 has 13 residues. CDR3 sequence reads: CASSLGQAKGAFF. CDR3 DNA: TGTGCCAGCAGTTTAGGTCAGGCTAAGGGAGCTTTCTTT.

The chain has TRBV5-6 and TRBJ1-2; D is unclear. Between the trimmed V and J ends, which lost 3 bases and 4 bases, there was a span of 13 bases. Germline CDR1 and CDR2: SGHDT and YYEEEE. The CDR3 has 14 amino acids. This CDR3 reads CASSWREKGYGYTF. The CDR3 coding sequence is TGTGCCAGCAGCTGGAGGGAAAAGGGCTATGGCTACACCTTC.

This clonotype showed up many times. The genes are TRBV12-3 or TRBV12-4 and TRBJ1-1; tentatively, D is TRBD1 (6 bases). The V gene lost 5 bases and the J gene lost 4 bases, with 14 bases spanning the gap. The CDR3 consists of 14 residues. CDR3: CASSPTGMGTEAFF. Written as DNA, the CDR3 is TGTGCCAGCAGTCCCACAGGGATGGGCACTGAAGCTTTCTTT.

In DNA form, the CDR3 reads TGCGCCAGCAGCCAGGAGCGTCATAGGGCGTCCTACGAGCAGTACTTC. Its protein product is CASSQERHRASYEQYF. This rearrangement joins TRBV4-3 to TRBJ2-7; D call uncertain. Germline CDR1 reads LGHNA; CDR2 reads YSLEER. Trimming removed 3 bases from V and 1 base from J, with 16 bases in between. The length of the CDR3 is 16 residues.

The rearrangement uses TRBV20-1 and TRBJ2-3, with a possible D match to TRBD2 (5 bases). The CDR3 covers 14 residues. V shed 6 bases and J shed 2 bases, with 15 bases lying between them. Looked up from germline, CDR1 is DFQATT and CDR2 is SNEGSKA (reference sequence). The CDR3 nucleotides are TGCAGTGCCTTTCCTCGGACTTTCACAGATACGCAGTATTTT. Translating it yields CSAFPRTFTDTQYF.

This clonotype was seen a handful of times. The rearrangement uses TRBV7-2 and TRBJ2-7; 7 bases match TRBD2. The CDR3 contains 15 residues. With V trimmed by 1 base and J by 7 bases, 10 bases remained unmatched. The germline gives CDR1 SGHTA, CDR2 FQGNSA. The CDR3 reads CASSLDGLVGGEQYF. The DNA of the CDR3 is TGTGCCAGCAGCTTAGACGGTCTAGTGGGAGGGGAGCAGTACTTC.

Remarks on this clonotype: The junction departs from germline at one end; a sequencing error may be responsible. Written as DNA, the CDR3 is TGTGCCGTCAGGACTAGCGGGAGGGGGGATGAGCAGTTCTTC. It codes for CAVRTSGRGDEQFF. This sequence joins TRBV10-3 and TRBJ2-1; TRBD2 aligns across 15 bases. The germline V gene encodes CDR1 ENHRY and CDR2 SYGVKD. The CDR3 sequence is 14 residues long.

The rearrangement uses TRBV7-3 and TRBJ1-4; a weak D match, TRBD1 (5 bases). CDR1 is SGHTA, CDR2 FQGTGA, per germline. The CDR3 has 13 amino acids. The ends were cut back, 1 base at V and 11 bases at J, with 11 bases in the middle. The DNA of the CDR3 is TGTGCCAGCAGCTTAAAGGCCGGGGGGAAACTGTTTTTT. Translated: CASSLKAGGKLFF.

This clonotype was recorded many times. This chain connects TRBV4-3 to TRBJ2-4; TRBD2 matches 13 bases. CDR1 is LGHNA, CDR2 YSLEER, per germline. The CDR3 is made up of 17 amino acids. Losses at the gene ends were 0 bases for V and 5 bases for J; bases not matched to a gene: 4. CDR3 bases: TGCGCCAGCAGCCAAGATCAACTAGCGGGAGGGGAAAACATTCAGTACTTC. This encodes CASSQDQLAGGENIQYF.

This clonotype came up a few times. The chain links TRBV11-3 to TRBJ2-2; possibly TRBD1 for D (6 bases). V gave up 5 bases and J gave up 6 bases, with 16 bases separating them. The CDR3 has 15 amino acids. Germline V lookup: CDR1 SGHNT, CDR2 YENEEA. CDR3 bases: TGTGCCAGCAGCCAAACTGGACAGATCCCCGGGGAGCTGTTTTTT. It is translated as CASSQTGQIPGELFF.